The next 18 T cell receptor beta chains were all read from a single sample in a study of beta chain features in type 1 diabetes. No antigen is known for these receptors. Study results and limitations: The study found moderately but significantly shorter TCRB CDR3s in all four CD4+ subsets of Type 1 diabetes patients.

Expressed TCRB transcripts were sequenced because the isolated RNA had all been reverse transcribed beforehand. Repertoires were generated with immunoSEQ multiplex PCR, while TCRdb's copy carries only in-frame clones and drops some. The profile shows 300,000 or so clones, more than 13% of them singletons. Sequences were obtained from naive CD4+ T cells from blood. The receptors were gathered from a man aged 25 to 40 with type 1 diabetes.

The CDR3 DNA sequence: TGTGCCAGCAGCTCACAGTCCCCGAACACTGAAGCTTTCTTT. As protein: CASSSQSPNTEAFF. The genes are TRBV2 and TRBJ1-1; D ambiguous. CDR3 length: 14 residues. V gave up 6 bases and J gave up 1 base, with 12 bases separating them. The germline V gene has CDR1 SNHLY and CDR2 FYNNEI.

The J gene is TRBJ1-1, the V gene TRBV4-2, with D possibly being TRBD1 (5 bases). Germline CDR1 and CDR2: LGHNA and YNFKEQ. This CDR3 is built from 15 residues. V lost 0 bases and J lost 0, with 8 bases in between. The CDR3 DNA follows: TGTGCCAGCAGCCAAGATAAGGGGATGAACACTGAAGCTTTCTTT. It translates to CASSQDKGMNTEAFF.

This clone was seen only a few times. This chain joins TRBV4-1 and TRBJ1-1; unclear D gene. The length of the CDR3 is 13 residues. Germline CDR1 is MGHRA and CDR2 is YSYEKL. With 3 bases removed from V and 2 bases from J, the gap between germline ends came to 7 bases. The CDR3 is CASSHFLNTEAFF. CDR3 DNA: TGCGCCAGCAGCCATTTCCTAAACACTGAAGCTTTCTTT.

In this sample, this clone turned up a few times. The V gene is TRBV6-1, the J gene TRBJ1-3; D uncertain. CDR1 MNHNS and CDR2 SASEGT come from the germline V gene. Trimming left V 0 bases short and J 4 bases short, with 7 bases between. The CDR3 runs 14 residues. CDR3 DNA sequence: TGTGCCAGCAGTGAAGCGGAGTACGGAAACACCATATATTTT. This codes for CASSEAEYGNTIYF.

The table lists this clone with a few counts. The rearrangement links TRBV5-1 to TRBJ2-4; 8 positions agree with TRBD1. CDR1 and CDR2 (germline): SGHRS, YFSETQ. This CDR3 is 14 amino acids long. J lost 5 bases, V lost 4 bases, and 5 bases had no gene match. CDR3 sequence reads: CASSTGQGQNIQYF. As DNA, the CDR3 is TGCGCCAGCAGCACCGGACAGGGACAAAACATTCAGTACTTC. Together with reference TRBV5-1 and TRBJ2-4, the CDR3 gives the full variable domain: KAGVTQTPRYLIKTRGQQVTLSCSPISGHRSVSWYQQTPGQGLQFLFEYFSETQRNKGNFPGRFSGRQFSNSRSEMNVSTLELGDSALYLCASSTGQGQNIQYFGAGTRLSVL.

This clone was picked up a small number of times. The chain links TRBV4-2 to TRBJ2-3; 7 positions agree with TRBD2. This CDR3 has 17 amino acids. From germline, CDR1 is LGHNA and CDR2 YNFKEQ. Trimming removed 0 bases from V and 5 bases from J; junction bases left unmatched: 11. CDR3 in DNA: TGTGCCAGCAGCCAAGATGACGCGGGAGCCCGGGGAGATACGCAGTATTTT. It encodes CASSQDDAGARGDTQYF.

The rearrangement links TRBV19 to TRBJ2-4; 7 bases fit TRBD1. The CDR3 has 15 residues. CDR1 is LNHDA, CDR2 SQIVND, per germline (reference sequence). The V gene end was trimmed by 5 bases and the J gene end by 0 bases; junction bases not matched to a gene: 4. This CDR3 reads CASSGNRGAKNIQYF. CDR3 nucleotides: TGTGCCAGTAGTGGGAACAGGGGAGCCAAAAACATTCAGTACTTC.

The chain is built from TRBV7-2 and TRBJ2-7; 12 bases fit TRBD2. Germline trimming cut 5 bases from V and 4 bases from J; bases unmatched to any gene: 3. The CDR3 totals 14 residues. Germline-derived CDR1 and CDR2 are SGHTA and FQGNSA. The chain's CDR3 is CASSAGLAGYEQYF. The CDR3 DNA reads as TGTGCCAGCAGCGCGGGACTAGCGGGTTACGAGCAGTACTTC.

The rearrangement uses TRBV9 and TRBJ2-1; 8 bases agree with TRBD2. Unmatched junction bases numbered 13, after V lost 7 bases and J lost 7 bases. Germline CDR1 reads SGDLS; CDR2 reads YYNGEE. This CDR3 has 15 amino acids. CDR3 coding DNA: TGTGCCAGCTCCTTAGGGGGACTAGAGGTAAATGAGCAGTTCTTC. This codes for CASSLGGLEVNEQFF.

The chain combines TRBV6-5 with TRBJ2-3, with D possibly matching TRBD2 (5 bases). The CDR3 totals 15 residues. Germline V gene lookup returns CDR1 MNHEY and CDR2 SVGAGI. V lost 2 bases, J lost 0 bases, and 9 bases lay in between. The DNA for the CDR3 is TGTGCCAGCAGTTACGCGGGTCCTAGCACAGATACGCAGTATTTT. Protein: CASSYAGPSTDTQYF.

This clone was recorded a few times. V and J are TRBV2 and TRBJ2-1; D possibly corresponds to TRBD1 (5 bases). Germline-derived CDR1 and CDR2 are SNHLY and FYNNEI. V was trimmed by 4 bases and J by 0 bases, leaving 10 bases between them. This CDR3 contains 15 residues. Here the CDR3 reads CASSGSGNSYNEQFF. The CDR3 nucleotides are TGTGCCAGCAGTGGTTCAGGGAACTCCTACAATGAGCAGTTCTTC.

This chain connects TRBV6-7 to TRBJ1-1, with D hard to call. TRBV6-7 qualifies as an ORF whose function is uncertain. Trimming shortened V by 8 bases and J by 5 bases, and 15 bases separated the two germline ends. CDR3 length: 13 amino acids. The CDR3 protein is CASPNNTGTEAFF. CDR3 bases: TGTGCCAGCCCCAACAACACGGGAACTGAAGCTTTCTTT.

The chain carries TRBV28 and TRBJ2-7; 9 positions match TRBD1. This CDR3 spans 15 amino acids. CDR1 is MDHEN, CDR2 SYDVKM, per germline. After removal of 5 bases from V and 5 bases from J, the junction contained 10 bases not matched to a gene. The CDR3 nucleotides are TGTGCCAGCAGTCCGCCGGGACAGGGATTCCACGAGCAGTACTTC. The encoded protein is CASSPPGQGFHEQYF.

The CDR3 loop is CASRTVGTGGGYTF. Written as DNA, the CDR3 is TGTGCCAGCAGGACTGTAGGGACAGGGGGCGGCTACACCTTC. The V call is TRBV6-1, the J call TRBJ1-2; 12 bases match TRBD1. The J segment lost 8 bases and the V segment lost 6 bases, leaving 7 bases of the junction unmatched. The CDR3 sequence is 14 residues long. The germline V gene encodes CDR1 MNHNS and CDR2 SASEGT.

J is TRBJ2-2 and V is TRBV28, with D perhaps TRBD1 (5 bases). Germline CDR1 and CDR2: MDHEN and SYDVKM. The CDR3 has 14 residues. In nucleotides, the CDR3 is TGTGCGACTCCGGCAGGGCCGAACACCGGGGAGCTGTTTTTT. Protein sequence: CATPAGPNTGELFF.

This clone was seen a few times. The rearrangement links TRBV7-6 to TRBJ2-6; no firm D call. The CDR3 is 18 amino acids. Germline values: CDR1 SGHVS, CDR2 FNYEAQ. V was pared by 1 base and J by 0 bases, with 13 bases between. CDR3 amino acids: CASSLVGPESSGANVLTF. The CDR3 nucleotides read TGTGCCAGCAGCTTAGTTGGGCCCGAGAGCTCTGGGGCCAACGTCCTGACTTTC. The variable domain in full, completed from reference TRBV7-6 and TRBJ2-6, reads GAGVSQSPRYKVTKRGQDVALRCDPISGHVSLYWYRQALGQGPEFLTYFNYEAQQDKSGLPNDRFSAERPEGSISTLTIQRTEQRDSAMYRCASSLVGPESSGANVLTFGAGSRLTVL.

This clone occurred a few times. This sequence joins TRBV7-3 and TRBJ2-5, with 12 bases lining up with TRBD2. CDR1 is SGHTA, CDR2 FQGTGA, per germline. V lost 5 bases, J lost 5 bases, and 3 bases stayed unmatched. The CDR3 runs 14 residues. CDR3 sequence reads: CASSTTSGSETQYF. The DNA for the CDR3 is TGTGCCAGCAGCACGACTAGCGGGAGTGAGACCCAGTACTTC.

In DNA form, the CDR3 reads TGTGCCGGCCAGGGTGGGTCTGGGGCCAACGTCCTGACTTTC. It yields the protein CAGQGGSGANVLTF. The rearrangement uses TRBV30 and TRBJ2-6; maybe TRBD1 (5 bases). The germline V and J ends were trimmed by 8 bases and 1 base, with 12 bases remaining between them. Germline V lookup: CDR1 GTSNPN, CDR2 SVGIG (reference sequence). The CDR3 has 14 amino acids.